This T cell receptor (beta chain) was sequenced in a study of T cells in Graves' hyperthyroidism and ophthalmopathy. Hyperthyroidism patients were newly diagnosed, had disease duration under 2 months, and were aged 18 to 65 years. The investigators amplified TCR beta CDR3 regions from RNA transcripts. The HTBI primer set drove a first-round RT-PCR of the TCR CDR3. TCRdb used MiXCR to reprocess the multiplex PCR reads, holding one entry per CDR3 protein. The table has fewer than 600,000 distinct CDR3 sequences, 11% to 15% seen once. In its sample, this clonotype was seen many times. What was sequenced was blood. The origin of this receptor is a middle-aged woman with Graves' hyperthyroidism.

CDR3 coding DNA: TGTGCCAGCAGTCCGAGGACTAGCATCTACGAGCAGTACTTC. It is translated as CASSPRTSIYEQYF. The chain uses TRBV28 and TRBJ2-7; 8 nucleotides agree with TRBD2. After removal of 5 bases from V and 3 bases from J, the junction contained 6 bases not matched to a gene. Germline V gene data show CDR1 as MDHEN and CDR2 as SYDVKM. The length of the CDR3 is 14 residues.